The clone carrying this T cell receptor beta chain was counted between two and nine times. Its target is unknown. CDR3 length: 17 residues. The trim removed 5 bases at V and 10 bases at J, leaving 17 bases unmatched. Germline lookup yields CDR1 SEHNR and CDR2 FQNEAQ (reference sequence). Bulk TCR libraries were made with methods that had been previously described and with listed TCR primers. In TCRdb, the PCR reads were re-called with MiXCR into one record per CDR3 protein. The repertoire holds about 630,000 distinct CDR3 sequences, roughly 23% seen once, with about 0.78% in the top ten. Based on a CD8+CD4-CCR7+CD45RA+ profile, naive CD8 T cells were sorted. This sample is drawn from a study of molecular identifiers for immune sequencing clone quantification. On the study more broadly: Four of five splits of RNA from approximately 20,000 or 100,000 naive CD8 cells were sequenced in replicates.

Regarding the study as a whole: Over 97% of effector molecules, yet under 1% of naive-cell molecules, were held by clones above 20 RNA copies.

The clonotype originates from a human donor in good health. Some libraries in this study had Jurkat cell RNA spiked in. The chain carries TRBV7-9 and TRBJ1-2, with 12 bases lining up with TRBD1. Input material: naive CD8+ T cells from blood, with Jurkat cell RNA spiked in. Subset here: FACS-sorted CD8+CD4-CCR7+CD45RA+ naive T cells. The CDR3 DNA reads TGTGCCAGCAGCCCGACCCTAGGGGACAGGGGGCTGATGGACTACACCTTC. As protein: CASSPTLGDRGLMDYTF.